The clone carrying this T cell receptor (beta chain) was counted at least ten times. What it binds is not known. This entry belongs to a study of T-cell reconstitution after alpha-beta-depleted transplantation in children. Study-wide points: Diversity of TCRbeta at day 60 was high in some patients, arising from surviving recipient T cells and thymic progenitors. T-cell counts and diversity were attributed mostly to newly produced T cells one year after transplant. After transplant, at about two months, alpha-beta T cells were reportedly derived from several hundred expanded graft clones.

The CDR3 runs 16 residues. The V gene's germline CDR1 is KGHSH and CDR2 LQKENI. V trimming: 2 bases; J trimming: 0 bases; junction bases outside the gene matches: 3. TCRbeta library construction was performed incorporating unique molecular identifiers. TCRdb passed the PCR reads through MiXCR, listing each CDR3 protein once. The sample lists fewer than 550,000 distinct CDR3 sequences; roughly 16% were seen once. Sample: PBMCs, mostly from graft donor cells, taken 360 days after TCRalphabeta/CD19-depleted stem cell transplant. This chain links TRBV18 with TRBJ1-1, with 10 bases lining up with TRBD1. The clonotype was recovered from a boy younger than two who had a stem cell transplant for Wiskott-Aldrich syndrome, so the T cells may come from the graft donor. DNA of the CDR3: TGTGCCAGCTCACCAAGGACAGGGGGAGTGAACACTGAAGCTTTCTTT. This sequence encodes CASSPRTGGVNTEAFF.